This TCR beta chain derives from a study of blood T cells in healthy people across ages. It was with a sample-barcoded 5' primer and a J-beta primer mix that a second PCR of roughly 7 to 12 cycles was run. TCRdb re-derived calls from the 5' RACE reads in MiXCR, one entry per CDR3 protein. The sample includes hundreds of thousands of distinct CDR3 sequences, 25% to 30% of them seen just once. V lost 4 bases and J lost 4, with 22 bases in between. Germline V gene data show CDR1 as SEHNR and CDR2 as FQNEAQ (reference sequence). This CDR3 has 17 residues. The rearrangement links TRBV7-9 to TRBJ1-1; D possibly corresponds to TRBD1 (6 bases). The specimen sequenced was blood. This clonotype originated in a woman of 80 years or more in good health. In nucleotides, the CDR3 is TGTGCCAGCAGCTCCACCACAGGGCCCGAAGAGGGCACTGAAGCTTTCTTT. Amino acid sequence: CASSSTTGPEEGTEAFF.